The T cell receptor (beta chain) under discussion was sequenced for a study of cytomegalovirus exposure and HLA in healthy donors. Primers: 60 Vbeta forward and 13 Jbeta reverse. Some clones are missing from TCRdb's copy, which holds only in-frame ones; the method was immunoSEQ multiplex PCR. The sample contains about 160,000 clones, less than 90% of which appear only once. In this sample, this clone turned up once. Its specificity is unknown. Study outcomes and limitations: TCR beta chains numbering more than 150 were designated cytomegalovirus-associated.

Germline CDR1 and CDR2: SGHRS and YFSETQ. This CDR3 contains 13 residues. V lost 0 bases and J lost 8, with 11 bases in between. The sequencing input was PBMCs. The receptor was derived from a woman aged 18 to 35 in good health and CMV-seronegative. The rearrangement joins TRBV5-1 to TRBJ1-2; possible D gene TRBD1, 5 bases. The CDR3 DNA is TGCGCCAGCAGCTTGGGGCAGGGTGGCGGCTACACCTTC. Translating gives CASSLGQGGGYTF.